The 29 T cell receptor beta chains given below trace back to one sample, sequenced in a study of graft-versus-host responses after intestinal transplantation. TCRdb keeps only in-frame clones here, not all; method: immunoSEQ multiplex PCR. The sample holds around 110,000 clones, around 94% seen once. Their recognized antigens are unknown. The sequencing here drew on unstimulated CD4+ T cells sorted from spleen or lymph node cells, taken before transplant. These receptors all stem from a human donor who was the organ donor for an intestinal transplant.

This clone was found once. The J gene is TRBJ1-1, the V gene TRBV2; a weak D match, TRBD1 (6 bases). Germline CDR1 is SNHLY and CDR2 is FYNNEI. The CDR3 is made up of 13 amino acids. Trimming took 8 bases from V and 0 from J, leaving 10 bases between them. The DNA of the CDR3 is TGTGCCAGCGGGACACTCATGAACACTGAAGCTTTCTTT. As protein: CASGTLMNTEAFF.

V and J are TRBV11-2 and TRBJ2-3, with 7 positions matching TRBD1. Losses at the gene ends were 4 bases for V and 8 bases for J; bases not matched to a gene: 9. The germline V gene has CDR1 SGHAT and CDR2 FQNNGV. The CDR3 has 14 amino acids. The CDR3 here is CASSSGQPVGTQYF. For the CDR3, the DNA is TGTGCCAGCAGCTCGGGACAGCCCGTTGGTACGCAGTATTTT.

This sequence joins TRBV5-1 and TRBJ2-7; 16 bases match TRBD2. The CDR3 spans 18 residues. CDR1 and CDR2 from the germline V gene are SGHRS and YFSETQ. The trim removed 4 bases at V and 2 bases at J, leaving 9 bases unmatched. CDR3 sequence (DNA): TGCGCCAGCAGCCCGGGACTAGCGGGAGGGCCGATCGCCTACGAGCAGTACTTC. This translates into CASSPGLAGGPIAYEQYF.

This sequence joins TRBV19 and TRBJ1-2, with no clear D. CDR1 is LNHDA, CDR2 SQIVND, per germline (reference sequence). This CDR3 is 14 amino acids long. V was trimmed by 5 bases and J by 4 bases, leaving 14 bases between them. The CDR3 nucleotides are TGTGCCAGTAGTCCAAATATCGCCCTCTATGGCTACACCTTC. Protein sequence: CASSPNIALYGYTF.

Written as DNA, the CDR3 is TGTGCCAGCAGCCTTCGAGGGATCTCCAATGAGCAGTTCTTC. Translating it yields CASSLRGISNEQFF. This chain links TRBV4-2 with TRBJ2-1; D perhaps matches TRBD2 (5 bases). V gave up 4 bases and J gave up 6 bases, with 13 bases separating them. This CDR3 comprises 14 residues. Germline loops: CDR1 LGHNA, CDR2 YNFKEQ.

The chain joins TRBV21-1 to TRBJ2-7; TRBD2 was called by the table and not checked on the DNA. TRBV21-1 is a pseudogene segment. This CDR3 is built from 16 residues. CDR3 bases: TGTGCCAGCAGCACGCCGACTAGCGGGAGTGTGTACGAGCAGTACTTC. It specifies CASSTPTSGSVYEQYF.

The chain uses TRBV7-8 and TRBJ2-1; the match to TRBD2 covers 12 bases. This CDR3 spans 15 amino acids. Germline V gene lookup returns CDR1 SGHVS and CDR2 FQNEAQ. The V gene end was trimmed by 3 bases and the J gene end by 4 bases; junction bases not matched to a gene: 1. The CDR3 DNA sequence: TGTGCCAGCAGCTTGGGACTAGCGGGTTACAATGAGCAGTTCTTC. Protein: CASSLGLAGYNEQFF.

This clone showed up just once. The rearrangement joins TRBV19 to TRBJ2-5, with TRBD2 matching over 14 bases. The CDR3 covers 15 residues. Germline values: CDR1 LNHDA, CDR2 SQIVND (reference sequence). Losses at the gene ends were 5 bases for V and 2 bases for J; bases not matched to a gene: 1. The CDR3 nucleotides are TGTGCCAGTAGTCGACTAGCGGGAGGGCAAGAGACCCAGTACTTC. It codes for CASSRLAGGQETQYF.

The gene calls are TRBV5-1 and TRBJ2-4; 7 positions agree with TRBD2. The V gene end was trimmed by 0 bases and the J gene end by 7 bases; junction bases not matched to a gene: 4. Looked up from germline, CDR1 is SGHRS and CDR2 is YFSETQ. This CDR3 is 14 amino acids long. The CDR3 region has the DNA TGCGCCAGCAGCTTGGGGACTAGTGATAACATTCAGTACTTC. Encoded protein: CASSLGTSDNIQYF.

This chain joins TRBV5-4 and TRBJ2-1; 15 bases are a match to TRBD2. V lost 3 bases, J lost 8 bases, and 9 bases stayed unmatched. The CDR3 consists of 17 residues. Germline lookup yields CDR1 SGHNT and CDR2 YYREEE (reference sequence). The CDR3 here is CASSSGLAGGPSDEQFF. CDR3 nucleotide sequence: TGTGCCAGCAGCTCCGGACTAGCGGGAGGGCCTTCGGATGAGCAGTTCTTC.

The chain is built from TRBV27 and TRBJ1-4; D gene unclear. CDR3 size: 13 residues. CDR1 MNHEY and CDR2 SMNVEV come from the germline V gene (reference sequence). The V gene lost 2 bases and the J gene lost 7 bases, with 8 bases spanning the gap. Here the CDR3 DNA reads TGTGCCAGCAGTTTACGGGAGGGTGAAAAACTGTTTTTT. Translated: CASSLREGEKLFF.

V and J are TRBV19 and TRBJ1-1; D is perhaps TRBD1 (5 bases). CDR1 LNHDA and CDR2 SQIVND come from the germline V gene (reference sequence). This CDR3 is built from 15 residues. The V end was cut by 3 bases, the J end by 7 bases, with 18 bases between. The CDR3 here is CASSIRGGRRGEAFF. CDR3 DNA: TGTGCCAGTAGTATTAGGGGAGGGCGCCGGGGTGAAGCTTTCTTT.

This clone has more than one count but fewer than ten. This chain links TRBV6-5 with TRBJ1-5; D call uncertain. Germline V gene sequence: CDR1 MNHEY, CDR2 SVGAGI. Trimming shortened V by 6 bases and J by 9 bases, and 9 bases separated the two germline ends. The CDR3 runs to 11 residues. Written as DNA, the CDR3 is TGTGCCAGCAGGAACGGAGGGCCCCAGCATTTT. It is translated as CASRNGGPQHF.

This clone occurred once. This chain joins TRBV7-2 and TRBJ2-2; TRBD1 is a possible D gene (6 bases). CDR1 and CDR2 from the germline V gene are SGHTA and FQGNSA. This CDR3 region has 14 residues. Trimming pared 5 bases from V and 7 bases from J, leaving 14 bases between. The CDR3 sequence: CASSIPRGNGELFF. DNA for the CDR3: TGTGCCAGCAGCATACCTAGGGGGAACGGGGAGCTGTTTTTT.

The gene calls are TRBV7-9 and TRBJ2-2; maybe TRBD2 (5 bases). V was clipped by 2 bases and J by 6 bases, with 10 bases between them. In germline, CDR1 is SEHNR, CDR2 FQNEAQ (reference sequence). This CDR3 is built from 14 residues. CDR3 sequence reads: CASSLRGTAGELFF. The CDR3 DNA is TGTGCCAGCAGCTTACGGGGTACGGCCGGGGAGCTGTTTTTT.

The chain has TRBV30 and TRBJ2-3; D remains ambiguous. This CDR3 contains 14 residues. From germline, CDR1 is GTSNPN and CDR2 SVGIG (reference sequence). V was shortened by 0 bases and J by 14 bases, with 21 bases between the two germline ends. CDR3 bases: TGTGCCTGGAGTGTATCTATAGGTGTGGCAAGCCGGTATTTT. As protein: CAWSVSIGVASRYF.

The CDR3 nucleotides read TGTGCCAGTAGTATAGCACTTGGGGCCGATACGCAGTATTTT. Its protein is CASSIALGADTQYF. The chain couples TRBV19 to TRBJ2-3; possible D gene TRBD1, 5 bases. The CDR3 spans 14 residues. Germline V gene data show CDR1 as LNHDA and CDR2 as SQIVND (reference sequence). The ends were cut back, 1 base at V and 6 bases at J, with 11 bases in the middle.

The chain couples TRBV4-3 to TRBJ2-1; no reliable D call. Germline CDR1 and CDR2: LGHNA and YSLEER. The CDR3 has 15 residues. Between the trimmed V and J ends, which lost 1 base and 2 bases, there was a span of 9 bases. This CDR3 reads CASSQVSTAYNEQFF. In nucleotides, the CDR3 is TGCGCCAGCAGCCAAGTGTCAACGGCCTACAATGAGCAGTTCTTC.

V usage is TRBV6-1 and J usage is TRBJ1-2; D remains unclear. Between the trimmed V and J ends, which lost 4 bases and 4 bases, there was a span of 22 bases. The germline CDR1 and CDR2 sequences are MNHNS and SASEGT. The CDR3 has 17 amino acids. Written as DNA, the CDR3 is TGTGCCAGCAGTGGGATCGTCCCTATGCGAAAGACCTATGGCTACACCTTC. This gives the protein CASSGIVPMRKTYGYTF.

The J gene is TRBJ1-2, the V gene TRBV28; a possible D gene is TRBD1 (5 bases). Per germline, CDR1 MDHEN and CDR2 SYDVKM. This CDR3 is 13 amino acids long. Trimming removed 10 bases from V and 2 bases from J, with 14 bases in between. CDR3 protein: CATLVEGNYGYTF. CDR3 DNA: TGTGCCACCCTTGTAGAGGGGAACTATGGCTACACCTTC.

The chain carries TRBV9 and TRBJ2-1; D remains unclear. The CDR3 totals 14 residues. Deletions cut 3 bases from V and 0 bases from J, with 7 bases between. Germline V gene data show CDR1 as SGDLS and CDR2 as YYNGEE. For the CDR3, the DNA is TGTGCCAGCAGCGCGACAATCTCCTACAATGAGCAGTTCTTC. This translates into CASSATISYNEQFF. Drawing the rest from reference TRBV9 and TRBJ2-1, the complete variable domain is DSGVTQTPKHLITATGQRVTLRCSPRSGDLSVYWYQQSLDQGLQFLIQYYNGEERAKGNILERFSAQQFPDLHSELNLSSLELGDSALYFCASSATISYNEQFFGPGTRLTVL.

The CDR3 is CASSLQRVSTDTQYF. For the CDR3, the DNA is TGTGCCAGCAGCCTCCAACGGGTTAGCACAGATACGCAGTATTTT. The V call is TRBV4-2, the J call TRBJ2-3; D is unresolved. In germline, CDR1 is LGHNA, CDR2 YNFKEQ. The ends were cut back, 4 bases at V and 0 bases at J, with 11 bases in the middle. This CDR3 is built from 15 residues.

The chain links TRBV7-2 to TRBJ2-3; 15 nucleotides match TRBD2. The CDR3 is made up of 16 amino acids. The ends lost 5 bases at V and 7 bases at J; junction bases unmatched: 7. Germline V lookup: CDR1 SGHTA, CDR2 FQGNSA. Written as DNA, the CDR3 is TGTGCCAGCAGCCCGGGACTAGCGGGGGGATCTAATACGCAGTATTTT. Its protein is CASSPGLAGGSNTQYF.

CDR3 sequence: CASSRQGSNYGYTF. For the CDR3, the DNA is TGTGCCAGCAGCCGACAGGGTTCTAACTATGGCTACACCTTC. This chain joins TRBV9 and TRBJ1-2; TRBD1 aligns across 7 bases. The V segment lost 4 bases and the J segment 0 bases; nucleotides outside the gene matches: 3. This CDR3 has 14 amino acids. The germline gives CDR1 SGDLS, CDR2 YYNGEE.

The chain carries TRBV6-1 and TRBJ2-7; 9 bases are shared with TRBD2. Losses at the gene ends were 6 bases for V and 8 bases for J; bases not matched to a gene: 14. The CDR3 runs to 15 residues. The germline CDR1 and CDR2 sequences are MNHNS and SASEGT. The CDR3 loop is CASSFLLAGRTQQYF. In DNA, the CDR3 is TGTGCCAGCAGCTTTTTACTAGCGGGTCGTACTCAGCAGTACTTC.

The CDR3 sequence is CASSLSGHYGYTF. The CDR3 DNA is TGTGCCAGCAGTTTATCGGGGCACTATGGCTACACCTTC. The V call is TRBV27, the J call TRBJ1-2; tentative D call: TRBD1 (5 bases). V shed 0 bases and J shed 3 bases, with 5 bases lying between them. The CDR3 covers 13 residues. The germline V gene has CDR1 MNHEY and CDR2 SMNVEV (reference sequence).

This chain joins TRBV30 and TRBJ1-5; D is possibly TRBD1 (6 bases). Germline assignment: CDR1 GTSNPN and CDR2 SVGIG (reference sequence). The V end was cut by 5 bases, the J end by 7 bases, with 18 bases between. The CDR3 has 14 amino acids. CDR3 nucleotides: TGTGCCTGGTCCCTATCGGGGGCAGGCCAGCCCCAGCATTTT. Protein: CAWSLSGAGQPQHF.

V and J are TRBV28 and TRBJ1-1, with 7 bases identical to TRBD1. Trimming took 8 bases from V and 4 from J; bases not matched to a gene: 10. This CDR3 is 14 amino acids long. Germline V gives CDR1 MDHEN, CDR2 SYDVKM. CDR3 sequence reads: CASGTRQGFTEAFF. CDR3 bases: TGTGCCAGCGGGACGAGACAGGGCTTCACTGAAGCTTTCTTT. Full variable domain (remainder filled in from reference TRBV28 and TRBJ1-1): DVKVTQSSRYLVKRTGEKVFLECVQDMDHENMFWYRQDPGLGLRLIYFSYDVKMKEKGDIPEGYSVSREKKERFSLILESASTNQTSMYLCASGTRQGFTEAFFGQGTRLTVV.

The V call is TRBV19, the J call TRBJ2-2, with D hard to call. CDR1 and CDR2 (germline): LNHDA, SQIVND (reference sequence). The CDR3 extends over 13 amino acids. The V and J ends lost 3 bases and 6 bases respectively, with 8 bases between them. The CDR3 loop reads CASSIPGPGELFF. The CDR3 DNA sequence: TGTGCCAGTAGTATCCCCGGGCCCGGGGAGCTGTTTTTT. The entire variable domain, with the rest obtained from reference TRBV19 and TRBJ2-2, is as follows: DGGITQSPKYLFRKEGQNVTLSCEQNLNHDAMYWYRQDPGQGLRLIYYSQIVNDFQKGDIAEGYSVSREKKESFPLTVTSAQKNPTAFYLCASSIPGPGELFFGEGSRLTVL.